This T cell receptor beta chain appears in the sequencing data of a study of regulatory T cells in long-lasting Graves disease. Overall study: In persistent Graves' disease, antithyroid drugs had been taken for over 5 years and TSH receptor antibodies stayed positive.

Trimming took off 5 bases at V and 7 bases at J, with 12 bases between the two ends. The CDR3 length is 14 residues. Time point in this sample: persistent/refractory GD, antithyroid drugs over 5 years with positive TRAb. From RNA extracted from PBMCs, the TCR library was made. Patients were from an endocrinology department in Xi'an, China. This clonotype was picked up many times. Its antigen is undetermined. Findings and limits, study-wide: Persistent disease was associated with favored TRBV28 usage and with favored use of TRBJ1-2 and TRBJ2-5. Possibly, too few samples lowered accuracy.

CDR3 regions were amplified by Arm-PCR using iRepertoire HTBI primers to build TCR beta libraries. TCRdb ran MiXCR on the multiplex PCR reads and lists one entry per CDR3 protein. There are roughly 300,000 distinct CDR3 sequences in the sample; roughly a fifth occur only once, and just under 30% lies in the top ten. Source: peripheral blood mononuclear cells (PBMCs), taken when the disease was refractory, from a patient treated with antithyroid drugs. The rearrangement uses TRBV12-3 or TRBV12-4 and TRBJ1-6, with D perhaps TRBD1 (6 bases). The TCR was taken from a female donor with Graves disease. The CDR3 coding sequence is TGTGCCAGCAGTCCGGGGACACAAAATTCACCCCTCCACTTT. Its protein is CASSPGTQNSPLHF.